This T cell receptor (beta chain) came from a study of blood T cell repertoires in COVID-19. Study overall: The analysed material was cDNA or gDNA that came from T cells, B-cell-depleted T cells, or PBMCs.

Seattle patient enrollment occurred during active infection, with longitudinal follow-up thereafter. V lost 0 bases and J 9 bases, leaving 15 bases between the germline ends. The CDR3 is made up of 15 amino acids. CDR1 is MGHRA, CDR2 YSYEKL, per germline. In the source study's methods: Quantification of nucleated cells was approximated via reference gene primer amplification. Libraries were prepared by immunoSEQ multiplex PCR; TCRdb keeps only in-frame clonotypes and omits some of them. The V and J calls and clone size were taken over from that table, and D and trimming were inferred from the DNA. Of 300,000 to 400,000 clones listed, 85% to 90% are singletons.

V and J are TRBV4-1 and TRBJ2-1; D might be TRBD1 (6 bases). This clonotype originated in a woman in her fifties or sixties with COVID-19, enrolled during active disease. The specimen sequenced was peripheral blood. The CDR3 loop reads CASSQERRQEIEQFF. The CDR3 bases are TGCGCCAGCAGCCAAGAGAGGAGACAGGAGATTGAGCAGTTCTTC.